The 29 T cell receptor beta chains in this list originate from one sample, sequenced in a study of cytomegalovirus exposure and HLA in healthy donors. PCR was performed using 60 Vbeta and 13 Jbeta primers. Generated by immunoSEQ multiplex PCR, the TCRdb table keeps only in-frame clones and is missing some. Seen here are hundreds of thousands of clones, roughly 83% observed once, and the top ten hold 0.71%. The sequenced material came from PBMCs. The receptor set was obtained from a boy between 2 and 10 years old in good health and CMV-seronegative.

The chain carries TRBV25-1 and TRBJ1-5; tentatively, D is TRBD1 (6 bases). Germline values: CDR1 MGHDK, CDR2 SYGVNS. V dropped 5 bases and J dropped 6 bases, with 11 bases sitting between them. The CDR3 extends over 13 amino acids. The CDR3 DNA reads TGTGCCAGCAGTCAAGGGGGTTTTCAGCCCCAGCATTTT. As protein: CASSQGGFQPQHF.

The chain combines TRBV5-4 with TRBJ1-6; the match to TRBD1 covers 12 bases. The CDR3 length is 17 residues. CDR1 and CDR2 from the germline V gene are SGHNT and YYREEE (reference sequence). V shed 4 bases and J 8 bases; nucleotides not matched to a gene: 10. The CDR3 here is CASSVGTGGSPDSPLHF. CDR3 bases: TGTGCCAGCAGCGTAGGGACAGGGGGCTCCCCGGATTCACCCCTCCACTTT.

V usage is TRBV6-5 and J usage is TRBJ1-1; D is unclear. The CDR3 is 15 amino acids. Germline assignment: CDR1 MNHEY and CDR2 SVGAGI. The V end lost 0 bases, the J end lost 3 bases, and 11 bases lay between the germline ends. For the CDR3, the DNA is TGTGCCAGCAGTTACTCGGGCTATCAGGACACTGAAGCTTTCTTT. The encoded protein is CASSYSGYQDTEAFF.

V and J are TRBV29-1 and TRBJ1-2, with D perhaps TRBD1 (5 bases). From germline, CDR1 is SQVTM and CDR2 ANQGSEA. The CDR3 runs to 14 residues. The germline V and J ends were trimmed by 6 bases and 0 bases, with 14 bases remaining between them. CDR3 protein: CSVTQGGTNYGYTF. CDR3 bases: TGCAGCGTGACGCAGGGAGGGACTAACTATGGCTACACCTTC. Looking up the rest from reference TRBV29-1 and TRBJ1-2 gives the full variable domain: SAVISQKPSRDICQRGTSLTIQCQVDSQVTMMFWYRQQPGQSLTLIATANQGSEATYESGFVIDKFPISRPNLTFSTLTVSNMSPEDSSIYLCSVTQGGTNYGYTFGSGTRLTVV.

The J gene is TRBJ2-7, the V gene TRBV10-1; tentatively, D is TRBD2 (5 bases). Germline CDR1 and CDR2: WNHNN and SYGVQD (reference sequence). The CDR3 has 16 residues. V lost 4 bases and J lost 0, with 16 bases in between. In nucleotides, the CDR3 is TGCGCCAGCAGTGGGTGGACGGGAAGAAGCTCCTACGAGCAGTACTTC. It specifies CASSGWTGRSSYEQYF.

This chain links TRBV5-5 with TRBJ1-4, with a possible D match to TRBD1 (5 bases). The CDR3 contains 14 residues. Trimming removed 4 bases at V and 8 bases at J, with 15 bases between. Germline-derived CDR1 and CDR2 are SGHKS and YYEKEE (reference sequence). CDR3 in DNA: TGTGCCAGCAGCCCTGGGCAGGGCCGAGAAAAACTGTTTTTT. This gives the protein CASSPGQGREKLFF.

The J gene is TRBJ1-2, the V gene TRBV6-6; TRBD1 matches at 8 bases. Germline V lookup: CDR1 MNHNY, CDR2 SVGAGI (reference sequence). This CDR3 comprises 14 residues. The V segment lost 2 bases and the J segment 3 bases; nucleotides outside the gene matches: 2. The CDR3 DNA is TGTGCCAGCAGTTACATGACAGGGGACTATGGCTACACCTTC. Its protein product is CASSYMTGDYGYTF.

In this sample, this clone turned up once. The J gene is TRBJ2-5, the V gene TRBV7-3; TRBD2 matches 8 bases. The ends lost 5 bases at V and 5 bases at J; junction bases unmatched: 4. Germline V gene lookup returns CDR1 SGHTA and CDR2 FQGTGA. The CDR3 is 13 amino acids. The CDR3 coding sequence is TGTGCCAGCAGCCGGGGGGGCGGGGAGACCCAGTACTTC. The encoded protein is CASSRGGGETQYF. Full variable domain (outside the CDR3, taken from reference TRBV7-3 and TRBJ2-5): GAGVSQTPSNKVTEKGKYVELRCDPISGHTALYWYRQSLGQGPEFLIYFQGTGAADDSGLPNDRFFAVRPEGSVSTLKIQRTERGDSAVYLCASSRGGGETQYFGPGTRLLVL.

The chain joins TRBV7-3 to TRBJ2-1, with D possibly being TRBD2 (6 bases). Between the trimmed V and J ends, which lost 2 bases and 8 bases, there was a span of 10 bases. The CDR3 is 13 amino acids. Germline CDR1 reads SGHTA; CDR2 reads FQGTGA. The CDR3 DNA reads TGTGCCAGCAGCTTAGGAGGGGTCGATGAGCAGTTCTTC. Its translation is CASSLGGVDEQFF.

The chain employs TRBV7-9 and TRBJ1-2; D might be TRBD1 (5 bases). Germline V gives CDR1 SEHNR, CDR2 FQNEAQ (reference sequence). This CDR3 is built from 16 residues. V lost 7 bases and J lost 4, with 22 bases in between. CDR3 sequence (DNA): TGTGCCAGCACCTACCTTATCCCCGGGACTCCCTATGGCTACACCTTC. Amino acid sequence: CASTYLIPGTPYGYTF.

V usage is TRBV19 and J usage is TRBJ2-2; D possibly corresponds to TRBD1 (6 bases). Germline CDR1 is LNHDA and CDR2 is SQIVND (reference sequence). The CDR3 is 14 residues long. V gave up 3 bases and J gave up 3 bases, with 8 bases separating them. CDR3 nucleotides: TGTGCCAGTAGTATTTGGACAGACACCGGGGAGCTGTTTTTT. Protein: CASSIWTDTGELFF.

The chain is built from TRBV11-3 and TRBJ2-2; D is possibly TRBD2 (6 bases). The germline CDR1 and CDR2 sequences are SGHNT and YENEEA. V lost 1 base and J 5 bases, leaving 20 bases between the germline ends. The CDR3 sequence is 18 residues long. The CDR3 nucleotides are TGTGCCAGCAGCTTAGGGTTTCCGGGACTGGGAAAAACCGGGGAGCTGTTTTTT. Its translation: CASSLGFPGLGKTGELFF.

This clone was observed once. The V gene is TRBV6-5, the J gene TRBJ2-1; 12 bases fit TRBD2. V trimming: 2 bases; J trimming: 7 bases; junction bases outside the gene matches: 6. Germline loops: CDR1 MNHEY, CDR2 SVGAGI. The CDR3 extends over 16 amino acids. CDR3 DNA sequence: TGTGCCAGCAGTTACCCTAGCGGGAGGGGTCGGAATGAGCAGTTCTTC. It is translated as CASSYPSGRGRNEQFF.

The chain is built from TRBV11-3 and TRBJ2-2; 10 bases align to TRBD2. V lost 5 bases to trimming and J lost 8 bases; unmatched junction nucleotides: 11. Germline V lookup: CDR1 SGHNT, CDR2 YENEEA. The CDR3 loop spans 16 amino acids. As DNA, the CDR3 is TGTGCCAGCAGCCCGTCTAGCGGGAGAGTTGTAGGGGAGCTGTTTTTT. Translating it yields CASSPSSGRVVGELFF.

The CDR3 spells CASKAGETQYF. CDR3 nucleotide sequence: TGTGCCAGCAAGGCAGGGGAGACCCAGTACTTC. The chain is built from TRBV6-6 and TRBJ2-5, with D possibly TRBD1 on 5 matching bases. Trimming cost V 7 bases and J 5 bases, with 8 bases left between them. This CDR3 is 11 amino acids long. CDR1 and CDR2 (germline): MNHNY, SVGAGI (reference sequence).

The chain uses TRBV6-4 and TRBJ2-5, with a tentative D call TRBD1 (6 bases). The V gene's germline CDR1 is MRHNA and CDR2 SNTAGT. The V end was cut by 1 base, the J end by 4 bases, with 7 bases between. This CDR3 comprises 13 residues. In DNA, the CDR3 is TGTGCCAGCAGTGACTGGGACATAGAGACCCAGTACTTC. Translation: CASSDWDIETQYF.

This chain's CDR3 is CASSLLSTYNEQFF. CDR3 bases: TGTGCCAGCAGCTTATTGTCTACTTACAATGAGCAGTTCTTC. This chain connects TRBV7-9 to TRBJ2-1; D gene unclear. The V and J ends lost 2 bases and 4 bases respectively, with 9 bases between them. Germline V gene lookup returns CDR1 SEHNR and CDR2 FQNEAQ (reference sequence). The CDR3 is made up of 14 amino acids.

The V and J genes are TRBV9 and TRBJ2-2; no reliable D call. V was trimmed by 6 bases and J by 5 bases, leaving 11 bases between them. This CDR3 region has 13 residues. Per germline, CDR1 SGDLS and CDR2 YYNGEE. For the CDR3, the DNA is TGTGCCAGCACTCCGCAACGGACCGGGGAGCTGTTTTTT. Translated: CASTPQRTGELFF. The whole variable domain, filled in from reference TRBV9 and TRBJ2-2, reads DSGVTQTPKHLITATGQRVTLRCSPRSGDLSVYWYQQSLDQGLQFLIQYYNGEERAKGNILERFSAQQFPDLHSELNLSSLELGDSALYFCASTPQRTGELFFGEGSRLTVL.

The chain employs TRBV15 and TRBJ2-3, with 8 bases lining up with TRBD2. After removal of 2 bases from V and 0 bases from J, the junction contained 1 base not matched to a gene. CDR1 is LNHNV, CDR2 YYDKDF, per germline (reference sequence). The CDR3 sequence is 15 residues long. Here the CDR3 DNA reads TGTGCCACCAGCAGATCGGGGGGGAGCACAGATACGCAGTATTTT. Its protein is CATSRSGGSTDTQYF.

The chain employs TRBV6-5 and TRBJ2-1; 9 bases fit TRBD1. The CDR3 contains 13 residues. Germline V gene sequence: CDR1 MNHEY, CDR2 SVGAGI. Unmatched junction bases numbered 7, after V lost 6 bases and J lost 10 bases. Here the CDR3 DNA reads TGTGCCAGCAGACGACAGGGGGGAACCGAGCAGTTCTTC. Amino acids: CASRRQGGTEQFF.

DNA of the CDR3: TGTGCCACCCCTAGCGGGGGCGCCTTCAATGAGCAGTTCTTC. The encoded protein is CATPSGGAFNEQFF. The chain employs TRBV2 and TRBJ2-1; TRBD2 matches at 10 bases. CDR1 SNHLY and CDR2 FYNNEI come from the germline V gene. The junction had 9 bases not matched to a gene; V was cut back by 10 bases and J by 6 bases. The CDR3 totals 14 residues.

The chain has TRBV29-1 and TRBJ1-1; 7 bases line up with TRBD1. CDR1 SQVTM and CDR2 ANQGSEA come from the germline V gene. With 7 bases clipped from V and 6 bases from J, the junction kept 8 bases outside the gene matches. There are 12 residues in the CDR3. The CDR3, as DNA: TGCAGCGCCGCGACAGGGTCACCTGAAGCTTTCTTT. It yields the protein CSAATGSPEAFF.

The chain carries TRBV7-6 and TRBJ1-1; 10 bases agree with TRBD1. Per the germline V gene, CDR1 is SGHVS and CDR2 is FNYEAQ. Trimming cost V 1 base and J 1 base; bases outside gene matches: 0. CDR3 size: 15 residues. CDR3 region: CASSLGTGGNTEAFF. The CDR3 bases are TGTGCCAGCAGCTTAGGGACAGGGGGGAACACTGAAGCTTTCTTT.

This chain connects TRBV30 to TRBJ2-1, with 7 bases that match TRBD2. CDR1 is GTSNPN, CDR2 SVGIG, per germline (reference sequence). V dropped 0 bases and J dropped 5; count of bases not matched to a gene: 7. This CDR3 has 15 residues. For the CDR3, the DNA is TGTGCCTGGAGTGTCGGGGACTACCTAAACAATGAGCAGTTCTTC. Translating it yields CAWSVGDYLNNEQFF.

This clone was picked up one time. Additional DNA sequences in this sample encode the identical CDR3. The J gene is TRBJ2-3, the V gene TRBV2; tentative D call: TRBD2 (5 bases). Germline CDR1 SNHLY, CDR2 FYNNEI. Trimming stripped 6 bases from V and 0 bases from J, with 10 bases between. The CDR3 runs 14 residues. The DNA for the CDR3 is TGTGCCAGCAGGTCCGGGGTAAGCACAGATACGCAGTATTTT. Amino acids: CASRSGVSTDTQYF.

The rearrangement links TRBV5-1 to TRBJ1-2; 9 bases agree with TRBD1. With V trimmed by 1 base and J by 7 bases, 8 bases remained unmatched. The germline CDR1 and CDR2 sequences are SGHRS and YFSETQ. This CDR3 spans 15 amino acids. The CDR3 loop reads CASSLRTGGECGYTF. For the CDR3, the DNA is TGCGCCAGCAGCTTGCGCACAGGGGGCGAGTGTGGCTACACCTTC.

This sequence joins TRBV10-1 and TRBJ2-5; 8 bases fit TRBD1. The germline CDR1 and CDR2 sequences are WNHNN and SYGVQD (reference sequence). This CDR3 spans 15 amino acids. V dropped 3 bases and J dropped 6; count of bases not matched to a gene: 9. This chain's CDR3 is CASSEGRGRSQTQYF. The CDR3 nucleotides are TGCGCCAGCAGTGAAGGCAGGGGGCGCTCCCAGACCCAGTACTTC.

The chain recombines TRBV19 with TRBJ2-7, with a tentative D call TRBD2 (6 bases). Germline CDR1 and CDR2: LNHDA and SQIVND (reference sequence). V lost 6 bases and J 1 base, leaving 10 bases between the germline ends. The CDR3 is 13 residues long. CDR3 amino acids: CASSGTLSYEQYF. CDR3 bases: TGTGCCAGTAGCGGGACTCTTTCCTACGAGCAGTACTTC. Drawing the rest from reference TRBV19 and TRBJ2-7, the complete variable domain is DGGITQSPKYLFRKEGQNVTLSCEQNLNHDAMYWYRQDPGQGLRLIYYSQIVNDFQKGDIAEGYSVSREKKESFPLTVTSAQKNPTAFYLCASSGTLSYEQYFGPGTRLTVT.

The genes are TRBV2 and TRBJ1-5; 8 bases are shared with TRBD1. V was clipped by 1 base and J by 6 bases; unmatched bases: 5. The CDR3 has 15 residues. CDR1 is SNHLY, CDR2 FYNNEI, per germline. CDR3 in DNA: TGTGCCAGCAGTGAAGGGCCAGGGGGCAGTCAGCCCCAGCATTTT. This sequence encodes CASSEGPGGSQPQHF.